The sample holds many counts of the clone carrying this T cell receptor (beta chain). What it recognizes is unknown. This record comes from a study of lung T cells in sarcoidosis with Löfgren's syndrome. Turning to the study itself: Analyses focused on Löfgren's syndrome patients.

TCRdb reanalysed the reads using MiXCR and keeps one entry per CDR3 protein. Of 60,000 to 70,000 distinct CDR3 sequences listed, around 20% are singletons. The CDR3 spans 15 residues. The V gene's germline CDR1 is MGHRA and CDR2 YSYEKL. V was clipped by 3 bases and J by 4 bases, with 15 bases between them. General study results and limits: Multiple Löfgren's syndrome patients reportedly shared TRAV12-1 and TRBV2 CDR3 motifs. The most expanded V genes in Löfgren's patients were reportedly TRAV12-1 and TRBV2.

The J gene is TRBJ1-2, the V gene TRBV4-1; D not certain. This TCR came from a human donor with sarcoidosis (Löfgren's syndrome or another form), or a control subject (not recorded which). The sample consisted of CD4+ T cells from PBMCs. CDR3 sequence: CASSQTPAVPYGYTF. The CDR3 DNA sequence: TGCGCCAGCAGCCAGACGCCCGCAGTCCCCTATGGCTACACCTTC.